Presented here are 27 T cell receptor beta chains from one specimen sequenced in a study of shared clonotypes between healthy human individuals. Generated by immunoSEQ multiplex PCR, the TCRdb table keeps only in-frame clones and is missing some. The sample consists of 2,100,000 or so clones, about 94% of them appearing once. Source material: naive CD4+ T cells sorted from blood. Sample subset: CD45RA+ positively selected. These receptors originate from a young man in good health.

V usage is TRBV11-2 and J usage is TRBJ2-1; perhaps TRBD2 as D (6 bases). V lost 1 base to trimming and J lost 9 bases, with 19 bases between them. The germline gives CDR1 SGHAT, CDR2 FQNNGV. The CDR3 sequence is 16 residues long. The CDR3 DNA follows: TGTGCCAGCAGCTTAGTACGGCGGGGAAAAAGGGTTGAGCAGTTCTTC. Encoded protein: CASSLVRRGKRVEQFF.

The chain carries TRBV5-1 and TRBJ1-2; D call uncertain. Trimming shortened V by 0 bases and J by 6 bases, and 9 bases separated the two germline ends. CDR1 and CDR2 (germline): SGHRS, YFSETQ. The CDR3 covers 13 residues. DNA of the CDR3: TGCGCCAGCAGCTTGGCCGCGGCGGATGGCTACACCTTC. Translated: CASSLAAADGYTF.

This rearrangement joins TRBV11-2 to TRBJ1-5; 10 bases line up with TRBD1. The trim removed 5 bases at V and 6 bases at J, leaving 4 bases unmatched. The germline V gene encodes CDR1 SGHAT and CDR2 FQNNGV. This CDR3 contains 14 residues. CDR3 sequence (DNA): TGTGCCAGCAGCCCTGGGACAGGGGTTCAGCCCCAGCATTTT. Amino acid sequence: CASSPGTGVQPQHF.

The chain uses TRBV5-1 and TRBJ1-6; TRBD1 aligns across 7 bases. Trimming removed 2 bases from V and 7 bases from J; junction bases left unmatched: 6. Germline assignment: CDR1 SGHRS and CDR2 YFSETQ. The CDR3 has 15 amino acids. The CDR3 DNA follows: TGCGCCAGCAGCTTTAACCAGGGGGGCAATTCACCCCTCCACTTT. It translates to CASSFNQGGNSPLHF.

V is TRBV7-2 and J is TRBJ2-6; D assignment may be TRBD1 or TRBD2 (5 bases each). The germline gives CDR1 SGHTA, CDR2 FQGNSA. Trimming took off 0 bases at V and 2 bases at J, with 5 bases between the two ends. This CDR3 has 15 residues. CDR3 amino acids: CASSLAGAGANVLTF. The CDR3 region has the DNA TGTGCCAGCAGCTTAGCGGGGGCTGGGGCCAACGTCCTGACTTTC.

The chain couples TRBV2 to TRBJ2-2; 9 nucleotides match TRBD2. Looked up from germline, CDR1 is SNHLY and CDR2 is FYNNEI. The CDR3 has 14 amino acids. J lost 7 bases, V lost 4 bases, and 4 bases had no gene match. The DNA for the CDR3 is TGTGCCAGCAGTGCAGCGGGAGGAGGCGGGGAGCTGTTTTTT. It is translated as CASSAAGGGGELFF.

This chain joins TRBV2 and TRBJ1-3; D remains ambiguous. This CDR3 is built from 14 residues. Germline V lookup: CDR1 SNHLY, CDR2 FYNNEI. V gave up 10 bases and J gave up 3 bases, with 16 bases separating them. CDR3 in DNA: TGTGCCACCCGGGTGGGTGACATTGGAAACACCATATATTTT. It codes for CATRVGDIGNTIYF.

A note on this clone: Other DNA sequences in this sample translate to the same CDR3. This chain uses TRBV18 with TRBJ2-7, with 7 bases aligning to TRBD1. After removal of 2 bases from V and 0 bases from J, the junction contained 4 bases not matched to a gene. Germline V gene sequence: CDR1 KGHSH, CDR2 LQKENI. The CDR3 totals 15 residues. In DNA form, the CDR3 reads TGTGCCAGCTCACCAGGACAGGCTAACTCCTACGAGCAGTACTTC. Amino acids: CASSPGQANSYEQYF.

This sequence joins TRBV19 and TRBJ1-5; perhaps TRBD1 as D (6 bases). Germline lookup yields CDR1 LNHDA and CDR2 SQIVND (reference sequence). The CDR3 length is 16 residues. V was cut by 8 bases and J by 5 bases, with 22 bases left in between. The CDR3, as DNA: TGTGCCAGTGCTTGGTGGACAGCTCCACGAGATCAGCCCCAGCATTTT. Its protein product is CASAWWTAPRDQPQHF.

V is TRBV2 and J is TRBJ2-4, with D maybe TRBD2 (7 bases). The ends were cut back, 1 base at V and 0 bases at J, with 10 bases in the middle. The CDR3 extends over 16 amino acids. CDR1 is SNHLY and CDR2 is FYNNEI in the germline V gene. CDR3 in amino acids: CASSEERGGAKNIQYF. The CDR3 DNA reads TGTGCCAGCAGTGAAGAAAGGGGGGGAGCCAAAAACATTCAGTACTTC.

Here the CDR3 reads CASSQELGYEQYF. The CDR3 DNA is TGTGCCAGCTCTCAGGAACTAGGCTACGAGCAGTACTTC. This rearrangement joins TRBV18 to TRBJ2-7, with TRBD2 as a possible D gene (5 bases). The V end was cut by 6 bases, the J end by 3 bases, with 12 bases between. This CDR3 has 13 residues. Per the germline V gene, CDR1 is KGHSH and CDR2 is LQKENI.

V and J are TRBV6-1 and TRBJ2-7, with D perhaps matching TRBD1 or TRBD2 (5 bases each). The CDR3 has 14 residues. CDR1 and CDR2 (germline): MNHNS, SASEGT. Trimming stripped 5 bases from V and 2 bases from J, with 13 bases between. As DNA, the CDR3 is TGTGCCAGCAGTCTCCGGGACCGGCCCTACGAGCAGTACTTC. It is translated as CASSLRDRPYEQYF.

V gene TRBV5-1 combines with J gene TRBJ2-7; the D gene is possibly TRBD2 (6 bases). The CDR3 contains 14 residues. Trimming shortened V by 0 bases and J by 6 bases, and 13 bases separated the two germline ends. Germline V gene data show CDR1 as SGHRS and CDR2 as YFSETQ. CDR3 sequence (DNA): TGCGCCAGCAGCTTGGAGGTCGGGAGTGGCGAGCAGTACTTC. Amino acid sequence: CASSLEVGSGEQYF.

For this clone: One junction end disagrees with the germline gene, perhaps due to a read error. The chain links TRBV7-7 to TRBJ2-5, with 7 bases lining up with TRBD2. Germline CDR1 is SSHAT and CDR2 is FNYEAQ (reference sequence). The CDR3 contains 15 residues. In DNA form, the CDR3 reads TGTGCTAGCAGCTTAGTCCCTAGCGGCCAAGAGACCCAGTACTTC. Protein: CASSLVPSGQETQYF. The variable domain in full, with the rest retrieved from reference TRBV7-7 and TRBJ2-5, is GAGVSQSPRYKVTKRGQDVTLRCDPISSHATLYWYQQALGQGPEFLTYFNYEAQPDKSGLPSDRFSAERPEGSISTLTIQRTEQRDSAMYRCASSLVPSGQETQYFGPGTRLLVL.

The CDR3 loop reads CASSFSGGAGVNEQFF. CDR3 DNA: TGTGCCAGCAGTTTTAGCGGGGGGGCCGGTGTAAATGAGCAGTTCTTC. The chain employs TRBV7-9 and TRBJ2-1; 11 nucleotides line up with TRBD2. This CDR3 has 16 amino acids. Germline V CDR1 and CDR2: SEHNR, FQNEAQ (reference sequence). The V segment lost 6 bases and the J segment 7 bases; nucleotides outside the gene matches: 11. The variable domain in full, with the rest retrieved from reference TRBV7-9 and TRBJ2-1, is DTGVSQNPRHKITKRGQNVTFRCDPISEHNRLYWYRQTLGQGPEFLTYFQNEAQLEKSRLLSDRFSAERPKGSFSTLEIQRTEQGDSAMYLCASSFSGGAGVNEQFFGPGTRLTVL.

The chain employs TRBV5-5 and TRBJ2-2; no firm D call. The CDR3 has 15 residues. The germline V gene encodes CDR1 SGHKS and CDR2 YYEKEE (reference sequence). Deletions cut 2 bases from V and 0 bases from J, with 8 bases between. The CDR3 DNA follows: TGTGCCAGCAGCTTTCTGGGCGCGAACACCGGGGAGCTGTTTTTT. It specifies CASSFLGANTGELFF. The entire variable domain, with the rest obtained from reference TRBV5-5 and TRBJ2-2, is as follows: DAGVTQSPTHLIKTRGQQVTLRCSPISGHKSVSWYQQVLGQGPQFIFQYYEKEERGRGNFPDRFSARQFPNYSSELNVNALLLGDSALYLCASSFLGANTGELFFGEGSRLTVL.

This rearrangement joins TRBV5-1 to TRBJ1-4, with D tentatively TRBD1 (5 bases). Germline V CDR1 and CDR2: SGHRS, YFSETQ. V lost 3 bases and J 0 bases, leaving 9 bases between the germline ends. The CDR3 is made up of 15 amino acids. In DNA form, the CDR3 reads TGCGCCAGCAGCTCCGACAGTGCAACTAATGAAAAACTGTTTTTT. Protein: CASSSDSATNEKLFF. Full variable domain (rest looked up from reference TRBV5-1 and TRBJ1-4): KAGVTQTPRYLIKTRGQQVTLSCSPISGHRSVSWYQQTPGQGLQFLFEYFSETQRNKGNFPGRFSGRQFSNSRSEMNVSTLELGDSALYLCASSSDSATNEKLFFGSGTQLSVL.

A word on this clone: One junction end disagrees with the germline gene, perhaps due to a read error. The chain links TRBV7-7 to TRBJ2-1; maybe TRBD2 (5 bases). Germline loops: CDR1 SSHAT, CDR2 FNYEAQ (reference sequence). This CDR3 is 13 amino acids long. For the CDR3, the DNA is TGTGCTAGCAGCCGCGGACTGAGGGATGAGCAGTTCTTC. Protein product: CASSRGLRDEQFF. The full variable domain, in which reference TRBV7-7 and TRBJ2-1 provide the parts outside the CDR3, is GAGVSQSPRYKVTKRGQDVTLRCDPISSHATLYWYQQALGQGPEFLTYFNYEAQPDKSGLPSDRFSAERPEGSISTLTIQRTEQRDSAMYRCASSRGLRDEQFFGPGTRLTVL.

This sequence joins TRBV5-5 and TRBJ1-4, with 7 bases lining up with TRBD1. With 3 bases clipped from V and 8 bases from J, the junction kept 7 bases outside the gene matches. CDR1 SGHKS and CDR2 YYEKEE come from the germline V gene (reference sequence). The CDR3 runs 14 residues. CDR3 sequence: CASSWRGLEEKLFF. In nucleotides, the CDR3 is TGTGCCAGCAGCTGGAGGGGGCTAGAGGAAAAACTGTTTTTT.

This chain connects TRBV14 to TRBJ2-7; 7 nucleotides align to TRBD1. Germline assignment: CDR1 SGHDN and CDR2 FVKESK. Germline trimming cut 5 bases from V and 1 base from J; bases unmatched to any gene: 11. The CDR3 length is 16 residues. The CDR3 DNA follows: TGTGCCAGCAGCTTGAGTACCTGGGACAGTTCCTACGAGCAGTACTTC. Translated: CASSLSTWDSSYEQYF.

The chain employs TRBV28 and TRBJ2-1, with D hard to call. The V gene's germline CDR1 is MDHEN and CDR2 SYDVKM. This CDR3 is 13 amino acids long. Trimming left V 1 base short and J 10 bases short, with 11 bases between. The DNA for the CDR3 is TGTGCCAGCAGTTTATTGTTACAGAGAGAGCAGTTCTTC. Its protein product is CASSLLLQREQFF.

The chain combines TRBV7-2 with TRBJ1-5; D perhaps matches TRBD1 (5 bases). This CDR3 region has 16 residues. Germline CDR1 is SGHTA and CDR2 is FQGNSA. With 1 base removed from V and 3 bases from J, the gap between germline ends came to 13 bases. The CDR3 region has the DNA TGTGCCAGCAGCTTAGGTTTTGGGGCCTTCAATCAGCCCCAGCATTTT. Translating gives CASSLGFGAFNQPQHF.

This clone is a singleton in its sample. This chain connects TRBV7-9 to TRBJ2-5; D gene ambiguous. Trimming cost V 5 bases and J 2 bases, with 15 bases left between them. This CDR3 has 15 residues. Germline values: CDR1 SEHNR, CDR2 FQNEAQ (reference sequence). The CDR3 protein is CASSPLGRGQETQYF. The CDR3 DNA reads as TGTGCCAGCAGCCCTTTGGGTCGTGGGCAAGAGACCCAGTACTTC.

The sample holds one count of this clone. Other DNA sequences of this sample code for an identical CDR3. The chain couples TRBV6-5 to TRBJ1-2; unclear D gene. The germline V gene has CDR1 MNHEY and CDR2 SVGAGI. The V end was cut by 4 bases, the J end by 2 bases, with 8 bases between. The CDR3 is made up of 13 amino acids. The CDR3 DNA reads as TGTGCCAGCAGTTTAGGGCTAAACTATGGCTACACCTTC. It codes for CASSLGLNYGYTF.

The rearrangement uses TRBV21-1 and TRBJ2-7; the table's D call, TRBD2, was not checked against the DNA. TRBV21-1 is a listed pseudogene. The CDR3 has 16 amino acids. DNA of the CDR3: TGTGCCAGCAGCAAATGGACTAGCGGGGGGAAATACGAGCAGTACTTC. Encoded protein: CASSKWTSGGKYEQYF.

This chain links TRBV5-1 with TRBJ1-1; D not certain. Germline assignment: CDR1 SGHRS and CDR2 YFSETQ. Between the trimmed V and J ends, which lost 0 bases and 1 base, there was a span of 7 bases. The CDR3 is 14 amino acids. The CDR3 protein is CASSLAQTNTEAFF. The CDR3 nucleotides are TGCGCCAGCAGCTTGGCCCAAACGAACACTGAAGCTTTCTTT.

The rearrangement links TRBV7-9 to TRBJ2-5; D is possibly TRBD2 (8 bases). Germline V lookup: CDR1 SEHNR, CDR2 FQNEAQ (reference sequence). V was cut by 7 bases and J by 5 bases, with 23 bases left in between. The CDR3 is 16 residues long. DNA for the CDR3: TGTGCCAGCACCCAAAAACGGGAGGGGGCCAGGGAGACCCAGTACTTC. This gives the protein CASTQKREGARETQYF.